The 23 T cell receptor beta chains below come from one sample, sequenced in a study of Graves' ophthalmopathy and Graves' hyperthyroidism. RNA transcripts served as template for amplifying TCR beta CDR3 sequences. HTBI primers were used in a first-round RT-PCR, which preceded a second-round multiplex PCR. TCRdb processed the multiplex PCR reads anew with MiXCR; each CDR3 protein has one entry. The data show 680,000 or so distinct CDR3 sequences, about 24% seen once. The sample taken for sequencing was peripheral blood. These receptors all stem from a woman younger than 30 with stable Graves' hyperthyroidism. Some clones in this sample may be carry-over from other donors' samples.

This clonotype was found many times. In DNA, the CDR3 is TGTGCCACCTCGACCGACAGGGTCGGAGGCTACACCTTC. Residues: CATSTDRVGGYTF. The chain combines TRBV27 with TRBJ1-2; the match to TRBD1 covers 7 bases. Germline V gene data show CDR1 as MNHEY and CDR2 as SMNVEV (reference sequence). CDR3 length: 13 amino acids. The J segment lost 8 bases and the V segment lost 10 bases, leaving 13 bases of the junction unmatched.

Comments on this clonotype: This may arise from a read error, as a much more abundant clone is one base away. V usage is TRBV2 and J usage is TRBJ1-3; 9 nucleotides agree with TRBD1. CDR1 is SNHLY and CDR2 is FYNNEI in the germline V gene. V lost 6 bases, J lost 3 bases, and 9 bases stayed unmatched. The CDR3 is 16 amino acids. The DNA for the CDR3 is TGTGCCAGCAGCCCATCGCGACAGGGGGGTGGAAACACCATATATTTT. As protein: CASSPSRQGGGNTIYF.

Many counts were recorded for this clonotype. J is TRBJ1-3 and V is TRBV5-1, with unresolved D. V was trimmed by 4 bases and J by 3 bases, leaving 11 bases between them. This CDR3 is 14 amino acids long. In germline, CDR1 is SGHRS, CDR2 YFSETQ. The CDR3 coding sequence is TGCGCCAGCAGCCGCACAAGGGTTGGAAACACCATATATTTT. This translates into CASSRTRVGNTIYF.

This clonotype was observed at least ten times. The chain uses TRBV12-3 or TRBV12-4 and TRBJ2-4; 7 nucleotides agree with TRBD2. The CDR3 contains 16 residues. The V segment lost 5 bases and the J segment 0 bases; nucleotides outside the gene matches: 7. The CDR3 is CASSMGGALAKNIQYF. The CDR3, as DNA: TGTGCCAGCAGTATGGGAGGGGCGTTAGCCAAAAACATTCAGTACTTC.

This clonotype was detected many times. The chain recombines TRBV29-1 with TRBJ1-1; the D gene is possibly TRBD1 (5 bases). Germline CDR1 reads SQVTM; CDR2 reads ANQGSEA. This CDR3 is 12 amino acids long. The V end lost 3 bases, the J end lost 5 bases, and 10 bases lay between the germline ends. The CDR3 reads CSVDHGGTEAFF. The CDR3, as DNA: TGCAGCGTTGATCATGGGGGTACTGAAGCTTTCTTT.

This clonotype was seen a few times. The chain is built from TRBV6-2 or TRBV6-3 and TRBJ1-2, with 9 positions matching TRBD1. The germline V gene has CDR1 MNHEY and CDR2 SVGEGT. Trimming at V came to 1 base and at J to 6 bases, leaving 6 bases not matched to a gene. The CDR3 runs to 15 residues. The CDR3 nucleotides are TGTGCCAGCAGTTACTATACGACAGGGGGAAATGGCTACACCTTC. This gives the protein CASSYYTTGGNGYTF.

This clonotype was seen only a few times. The chain couples TRBV20-1 to TRBJ2-2, with D tentatively TRBD2 (5 bases). The CDR3 runs 16 residues. CDR1 DFQATT and CDR2 SNEGSKA come from the germline V gene (reference sequence). Trimming pared 3 bases from V and 5 bases from J, leaving 19 bases between. For the CDR3, the DNA is TGCAGTGCTAGGGGCATACTAGGACTTACTACCGGGGAGCTGTTTTTT. Translation: CSARGILGLTTGELFF.

This clonotype occurred many times. J is TRBJ2-7 and V is TRBV19; no clear D. Germline CDR1 reads LNHDA; CDR2 reads SQIVND (reference sequence). V was cut by 5 bases and J by 6 bases, with 11 bases left in between. The CDR3 runs to 12 residues. The DNA of the CDR3 is TGTGCCAGTAGTTCCTCGCCCTTCGAGCAGTACTTC. Translated: CASSSSPFEQYF. The full variable domain, completed using reference TRBV19 and TRBJ2-7, is DGGITQSPKYLFRKEGQNVTLSCEQNLNHDAMYWYRQDPGQGLRLIYYSQIVNDFQKGDIAEGYSVSREKKESFPLTVTSAQKNPTAFYLCASSSSPFEQYFGPGTRLTVT.

This clonotype was picked up many times. The chain has TRBV6-5 and TRBJ2-7, with 7 bases matching TRBD1. This CDR3 contains 15 residues. V shed 8 bases, J shed 3 bases, and the junction held 13 bases outside the gene matches. Germline V gene sequence: CDR1 MNHEY, CDR2 SVGAGI. The CDR3 bases are TGTGCCAGCCAAATGCAACAGGGGTTAAGCTACGAGCAGTACTTC. It encodes CASQMQQGLSYEQYF.

As concerns this clonotype: This could be a read error, since a much larger clone is one nucleotide away. The V and J genes are TRBV12-3 or TRBV12-4 and TRBJ1-2; 10 nucleotides line up with TRBD1. The CDR3 runs 15 residues. V lost 4 bases to trimming and J lost 1 base; unmatched junction nucleotides: 3. CDR3 nucleotides: TGTGCCAGCAGTTCCGGGACAGGGGTTAACTATGGCTACACCTTC. Protein product: CASSSGTGVNYGYTF.

Only a few counts were recorded for this clonotype. The chain recombines TRBV28 with TRBJ2-2, with D perhaps TRBD2 (6 bases). The CDR3 sequence is 18 residues long. Per the germline V gene, CDR1 is MDHEN and CDR2 is SYDVKM. Trimming took 6 bases from V and 4 from J, leaving 24 bases between them. DNA for the CDR3: TGTGCCAGCAGGGACGCGGGACTCCCAAGGGCGATCACCGGGGAGCTGTTTTTT. As protein: CASRDAGLPRAITGELFF. The full variable domain, with the rest looked up from reference TRBV28 and TRBJ2-2, is DVKVTQSSRYLVKRTGEKVFLECVQDMDHENMFWYRQDPGLGLRLIYFSYDVKMKEKGDIPEGYSVSREKKERFSLILESASTNQTSMYLCASRDAGLPRAITGELFFGEGSRLTVL.

In this sample, this clonotype turned up many times. The chain employs TRBV20-1 and TRBJ2-4; tentatively, D is TRBD1 (8 bases). This CDR3 spans 13 amino acids. Germline V CDR1 and CDR2: DFQATT, SNEGSKA (reference sequence). Trimming left V 6 bases short and J 7 bases short, with 16 bases between. As DNA, the CDR3 is TGCAGTGCCGGACAGGGAGGGATGAACATTCAGTACTTC. It yields the protein CSAGQGGMNIQYF.

The gene calls are TRBV29-1 and TRBJ1-3; D is unresolved. V was shortened by 1 base and J by 2 bases, with 3 bases between the two germline ends. This CDR3 is 12 amino acids long. Looked up from germline, CDR1 is SQVTM and CDR2 is ANQGSEA. Here the CDR3 reads CSVEGPGNTIYF. The CDR3 nucleotides read TGCAGCGTTGAAGGGCCTGGAAACACCATATATTTT.

This clonotype appeared many times. Because the CDR3 is missing its conserved closing phenylalanine or tryptophan, this is likely a read error. It is unclear where the CDR3 begins or ends on the DNA, so no DNA is shown, and the CDR3 is as TCRdb lists it. The rearrangement links TRBV5-1 to TRBJ1-3. Per the germline V gene, CDR1 is SGHRS and CDR2 is YFSETQ. The CDR3 has 8 amino acids, counting both end residues. This CDR3 reads CASSWPFL.

The sample holds many counts of this clonotype. The chain's CDR3 is CASSEEGARGWIKETQYF. CDR3 nucleotide sequence: TGTGCCAGCAGTGAGGAGGGTGCTCGGGGGTGGATAAAAGAGACCCAGTACTTC. The chain couples TRBV6-1 to TRBJ2-5, with D maybe TRBD2 (6 bases). The length of the CDR3 is 18 residues. Trimming took off 3 bases at V and 3 bases at J, with 23 bases between the two ends. CDR1 and CDR2 (germline): MNHNS, SASEGT.

This clonotype was counted many times. The V call is TRBV20-1, the J call TRBJ1-2; the D is unclear. Germline lookup yields CDR1 DFQATT and CDR2 SNEGSKA (reference sequence). The V gene lost 6 bases and the J gene lost 1 base, with 15 bases spanning the gap. This CDR3 has 14 amino acids. In DNA form, the CDR3 reads TGCAGTGCCCCCGGGGTAGGGCGTAACTATGGCTACACCTTC. Translated: CSAPGVGRNYGYTF.

The V and J genes are TRBV5-1 and TRBJ2-5; the D is unclear. Trimming took 5 bases from V and 4 from J, leaving 15 bases between them. This CDR3 has 14 amino acids. Germline CDR1 reads SGHRS; CDR2 reads YFSETQ. The CDR3 DNA sequence: TGCGCCAGCAGGATCGCCAAAGGGCTAGAGACCCAGTACTTC. Protein product: CASRIAKGLETQYF.

This clonotype was seen repeatedly, ten times or more. This chain links TRBV28 with TRBJ1-5, with D tentatively TRBD1 (6 bases). The CDR3 has 14 amino acids. From germline, CDR1 is MDHEN and CDR2 SYDVKM. V was trimmed by 3 bases and J by 4 bases, leaving 10 bases between them. CDR3 in amino acids: CASSFQGTNQPQHF. CDR3 DNA sequence: TGTGCCAGCAGTTTTCAGGGGACGAATCAGCCCCAGCATTTT.

In this sample, this clonotype turned up many times. This chain connects TRBV5-1 to TRBJ2-7, with D perhaps being TRBD1 or TRBD2 (5 bases each). Germline assignment: CDR1 SGHRS and CDR2 YFSETQ. The length of the CDR3 is 14 residues. V lost 0 bases to trimming and J lost 3 bases, with 10 bases between them. CDR3 sequence reads: CASSLEGTIYEQYF. The CDR3 DNA is TGCGCCAGCAGCTTGGAAGGGACCATCTACGAGCAGTACTTC.

This clonotype occurred many times. The chain carries TRBV5-1 and TRBJ1-1; unclear D gene. The CDR3 runs 12 residues. From germline, CDR1 is SGHRS and CDR2 YFSETQ. The V end lost 5 bases, the J end lost 7 bases, and 12 bases lay between the germline ends. The CDR3: CASRGEYIEAFF. The DNA for the CDR3 is TGCGCCAGCAGGGGAGAGTACATTGAAGCTTTCTTT.

The chain is built from TRBV11-2 and TRBJ2-5; no clear D gene. Per the germline V gene, CDR1 is SGHAT and CDR2 is FQNNGV. Trimming stripped 5 bases from V and 5 bases from J, with 12 bases between. The CDR3 consists of 13 residues. The CDR3 bases are TGTGCCAGCAGCCCAAGGACGAGTGAGACCCAGTACTTC. Translating it yields CASSPRTSETQYF.

The V call is TRBV29-1, the J call TRBJ1-1; D ambiguous. Looked up from germline, CDR1 is SQVTM and CDR2 is ANQGSEA. V lost 5 bases, J lost 6 bases, and 10 bases lay in between. The CDR3 runs 11 residues. CDR3 protein: CSVRGSPEAFF. The CDR3, as DNA: TGCAGCGTTCGGGGATCCCCTGAAGCTTTCTTT.

Many counts were recorded for this clonotype. The chain's CDR3 is CASSHGGEQYF. The CDR3 DNA sequence: TGTGCCAGCAGCCATGGCGGGGAGCAGTACTTC. J is TRBJ2-7 and V is TRBV13; TRBD2 is a possible D gene (5 bases). Trimming pared 5 bases from V and 7 bases from J, leaving 9 bases between. This CDR3 contains 11 residues. The V gene's germline CDR1 is PRHDT and CDR2 FYEKMQ (reference sequence).